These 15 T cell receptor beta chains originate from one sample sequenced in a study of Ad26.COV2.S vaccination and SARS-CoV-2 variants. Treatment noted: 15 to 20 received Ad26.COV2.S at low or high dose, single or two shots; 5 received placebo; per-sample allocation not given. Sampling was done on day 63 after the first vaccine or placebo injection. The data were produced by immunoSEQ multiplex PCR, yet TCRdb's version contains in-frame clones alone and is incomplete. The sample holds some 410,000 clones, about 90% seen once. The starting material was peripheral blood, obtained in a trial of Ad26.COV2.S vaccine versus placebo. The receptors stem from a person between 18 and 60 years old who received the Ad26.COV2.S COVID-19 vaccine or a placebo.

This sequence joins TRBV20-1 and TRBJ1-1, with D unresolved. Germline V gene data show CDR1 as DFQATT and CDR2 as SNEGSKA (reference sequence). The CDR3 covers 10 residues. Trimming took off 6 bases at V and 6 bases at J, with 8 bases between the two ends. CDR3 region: CSALIPEAFF. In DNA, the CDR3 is TGCAGTGCATTAATCCCTGAAGCTTTCTTT.

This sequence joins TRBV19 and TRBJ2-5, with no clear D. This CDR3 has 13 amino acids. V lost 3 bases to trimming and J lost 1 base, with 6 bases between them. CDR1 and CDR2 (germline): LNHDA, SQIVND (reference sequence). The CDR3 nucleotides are TGTGCCAGTAGTATTTTCCTCCAAGAGACCCAGTACTTC. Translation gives CASSIFLQETQYF.

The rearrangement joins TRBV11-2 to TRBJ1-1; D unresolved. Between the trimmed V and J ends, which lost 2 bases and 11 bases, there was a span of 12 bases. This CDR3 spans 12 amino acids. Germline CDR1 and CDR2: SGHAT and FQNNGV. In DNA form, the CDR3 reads TGTGCCAGCAGCTTACAGGCCCCCTGGGCTTTCTTT. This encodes CASSLQAPWAFF.

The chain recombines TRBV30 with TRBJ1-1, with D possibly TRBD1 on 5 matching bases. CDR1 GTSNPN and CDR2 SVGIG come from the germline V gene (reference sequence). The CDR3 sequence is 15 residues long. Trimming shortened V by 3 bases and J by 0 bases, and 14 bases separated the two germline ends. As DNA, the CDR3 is TGTGCCTGGAGCCTGACCGGGACGGTGAACACTGAAGCTTTCTTT. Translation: CAWSLTGTVNTEAFF.

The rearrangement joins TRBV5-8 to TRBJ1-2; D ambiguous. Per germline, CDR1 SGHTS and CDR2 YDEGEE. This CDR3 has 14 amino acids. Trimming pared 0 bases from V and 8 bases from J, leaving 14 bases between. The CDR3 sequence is CASSLGALWSGYTF. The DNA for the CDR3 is TGTGCCAGCAGCTTGGGGGCTCTGTGGTCCGGCTACACCTTC.

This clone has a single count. For the CDR3, the DNA is TGTGCCAGCAGCTTTCCGAGGGACAGGGGGAGAGCTGAAGCTTTCTTT. This translates into CASSFPRDRGRAEAFF. V and J are TRBV7-2 and TRBJ1-1; 11 nucleotides align to TRBD1. V gave up 3 bases and J gave up 6 bases; unmatched junction bases: 9. In germline, CDR1 is SGHTA, CDR2 FQGNSA. The CDR3 consists of 16 residues.

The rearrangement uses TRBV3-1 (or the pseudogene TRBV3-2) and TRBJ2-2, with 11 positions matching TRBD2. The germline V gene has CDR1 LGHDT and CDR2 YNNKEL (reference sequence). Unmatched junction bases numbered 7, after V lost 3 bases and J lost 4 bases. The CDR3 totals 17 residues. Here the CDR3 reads CASSHPGLAVLTGELFF. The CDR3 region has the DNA TGTGCCAGCAGCCACCCGGGACTAGCGGTCCTCACCGGGGAGCTGTTTTTT.

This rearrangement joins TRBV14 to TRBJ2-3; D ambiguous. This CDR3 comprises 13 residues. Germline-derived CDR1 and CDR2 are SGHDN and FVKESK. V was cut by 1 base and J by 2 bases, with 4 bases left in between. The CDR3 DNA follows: TGTGCCAGCAGCCAAGGGAACACAGATACGCAGTATTTT. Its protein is CASSQGNTDTQYF.

CDR3 residues: CASSPKGGGSYNEQFF. CDR3 sequence (DNA): TGTGCCAGCAGCCCCAAGGGCGGGGGCTCCTACAATGAGCAGTTCTTC. The V gene is TRBV7-6, the J gene TRBJ2-1, with 7 positions matching TRBD2. The CDR3 has 16 amino acids. CDR1 is SGHVS, CDR2 FNYEAQ, per germline. V dropped 5 bases and J dropped 0; count of bases not matched to a gene: 7.

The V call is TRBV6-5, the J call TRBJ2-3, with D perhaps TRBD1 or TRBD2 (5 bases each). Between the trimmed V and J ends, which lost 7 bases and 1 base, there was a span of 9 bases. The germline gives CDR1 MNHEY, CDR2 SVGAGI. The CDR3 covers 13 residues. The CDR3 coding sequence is TGTGCCAGCACCGGGGACGGCACAGATACGCAGTATTTT. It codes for CASTGDGTDTQYF.

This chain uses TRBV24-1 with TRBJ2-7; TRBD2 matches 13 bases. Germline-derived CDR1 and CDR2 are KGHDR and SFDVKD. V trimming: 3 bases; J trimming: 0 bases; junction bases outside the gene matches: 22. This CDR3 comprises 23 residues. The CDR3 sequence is CATSDHHPTSGGSDLKNSYEQYF. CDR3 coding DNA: TGTGCCACCAGTGATCACCACCCGACTAGCGGGGGGTCCGACCTCAAAAACTCCTACGAGCAGTACTTC.

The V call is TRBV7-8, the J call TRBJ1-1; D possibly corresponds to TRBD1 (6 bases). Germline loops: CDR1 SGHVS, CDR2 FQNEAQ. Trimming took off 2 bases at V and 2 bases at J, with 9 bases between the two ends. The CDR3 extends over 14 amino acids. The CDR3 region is CASSLRTENTEAFF. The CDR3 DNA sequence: TGTGCCAGCAGCTTACGGACAGAAAACACTGAAGCTTTCTTT. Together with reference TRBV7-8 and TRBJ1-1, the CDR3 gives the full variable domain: GAGVSQSPRYKVAKRGQDVALRCDPISGHVSLFWYQQALGQGPEFLTYFQNEAQLDKSGLPSDRFFAERPEGSVSTLKIQRTQQEDSAVYLCASSLRTENTEAFFGQGTRLTVV.

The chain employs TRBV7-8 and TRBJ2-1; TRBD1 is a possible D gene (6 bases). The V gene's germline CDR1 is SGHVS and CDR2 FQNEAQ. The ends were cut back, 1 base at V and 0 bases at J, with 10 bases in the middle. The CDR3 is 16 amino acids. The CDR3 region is CASSLVGDTSYNEQFF. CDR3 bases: TGTGCCAGCAGCTTAGTGGGGGACACCTCCTACAATGAGCAGTTCTTC.

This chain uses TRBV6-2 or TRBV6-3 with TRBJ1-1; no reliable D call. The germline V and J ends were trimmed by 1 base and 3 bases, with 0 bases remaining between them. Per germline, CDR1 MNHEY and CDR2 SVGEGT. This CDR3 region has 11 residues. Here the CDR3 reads CASSYYTEAFF. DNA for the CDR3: TGTGCCAGCAGTTACTACACTGAAGCTTTCTTT.

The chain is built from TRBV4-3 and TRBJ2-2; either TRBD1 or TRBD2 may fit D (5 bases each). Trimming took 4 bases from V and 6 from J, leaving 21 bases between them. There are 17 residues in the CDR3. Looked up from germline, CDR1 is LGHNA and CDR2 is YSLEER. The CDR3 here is CASSRHRDAGDPGELFF. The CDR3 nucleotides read TGCGCCAGCAGCCGCCACCGGGACGCCGGGGACCCCGGGGAGCTGTTTTTT.